One and the same sample provided the 10 T cell receptor beta chains below, sequenced in a study of early T cells in non-severe SARS-CoV-2 infection. TCRdb itself ran the 5' RACE reads through MiXCR, one entry per CDR3 protein. In the table there are approximately 39,000 distinct CDR3 sequences, under 8% of which are singletons. This specimen was whole blood, taken at baseline. The receptors stem from an adult who was a healthcare worker with PCR-confirmed SARS-CoV-2 infection or an uninfected control (not recorded which).

In this sample, this clonotype turned up a few times. The rearrangement links TRBV6-1 to TRBJ1-2; D gene ambiguous. Trimming pared 2 bases from V and 4 bases from J, leaving 14 bases between. The CDR3 sequence is 15 residues long. The germline V gene encodes CDR1 MNHNS and CDR2 SASEGT. CDR3 amino acids: CASSEISAAPYGYTF. CDR3 in DNA: TGTGCCAGCAGTGAAATCTCCGCAGCCCCCTATGGCTACACCTTC.

The V gene is TRBV27, the J gene TRBJ2-7, with 12 bases lining up with TRBD2. The CDR3 extends over 13 amino acids. Germline V gives CDR1 MNHEY, CDR2 SMNVEV (reference sequence). The ends lost 3 bases at V and 6 bases at J; junction bases unmatched: 0. CDR3 DNA sequence: TGTGCCAGCAGTTTGGGACTAGCGGGCGAGCAGTACTTC. Encoded protein: CASSLGLAGEQYF.

This clonotype was seen only a few times. The V call is TRBV28, the J call TRBJ2-7, with 10 bases aligning to TRBD1. The CDR3 is made up of 15 amino acids. Germline lookup yields CDR1 MDHEN and CDR2 SYDVKM. The V and J ends lost 8 bases and 0 bases, in that order; junction bases with no gene match: 7. CDR3 loop: CASAGGQGNSYEQYF. The CDR3 nucleotides are TGTGCCAGCGCCGGGGGACAGGGGAACTCCTACGAGCAGTACTTC.

This clonotype has a count of ten or more. The rearrangement uses TRBV20-1 and TRBJ2-1; 9 bases are shared with TRBD2. Losses at the gene ends were 2 bases for V and 9 bases for J; bases not matched to a gene: 14. The V gene's germline CDR1 is DFQATT and CDR2 SNEGSKA (reference sequence). The CDR3 covers 16 residues. The CDR3 DNA sequence: TGCAGTGCTAGACCCCCCTCAGCGGGAGGTCTAAGTGAGCAGTTCTTC. Translating gives CSARPPSAGGLSEQFF.

In this sample, this clonotype turned up many times. The chain is built from TRBV15 and TRBJ2-1; D is unresolved. The germline V gene has CDR1 LNHNV and CDR2 YYDKDF (reference sequence). V was clipped by 1 base and J by 5 bases, with 6 bases between them. The CDR3 has 13 residues. DNA for the CDR3: TGTGCCACCAGCAGAGGAAAGAACAATGAGCAGTTCTTC. Translated: CATSRGKNNEQFF.

This clonotype was counted ten times or more. V gene TRBV6-4 combines with J gene TRBJ2-2; no clear D gene. Germline V gives CDR1 MRHNA, CDR2 SNTAGT. Trimming took 8 bases from V and 6 from J, leaving 4 bases between them. This CDR3 has 10 amino acids. The CDR3 here is CASRSGELFF. DNA of the CDR3: TGTGCCAGCCGTTCCGGGGAGCTGTTTTTT.

This clonotype was seen more than once but under ten times. The chain is built from TRBV20-1 and TRBJ2-1, with 10 positions matching TRBD2. The CDR3 covers 14 residues. V lost 6 bases, J lost 6 bases, and 8 bases stayed unmatched. The germline gives CDR1 DFQATT, CDR2 SNEGSKA (reference sequence). CDR3 protein: CSADPAGGLNEQFF. The CDR3 coding sequence is TGCAGTGCGGACCCAGCGGGAGGGCTCAATGAGCAGTTCTTC.

This clonotype was observed a handful of times. The genes are TRBV10-3 and TRBJ1-5; no firm D call. Between the trimmed V and J ends, which lost 3 bases and 6 bases, there was a span of 9 bases. Germline V gene sequence: CDR1 ENHRY, CDR2 SYGVKD. This CDR3 contains 13 residues. CDR3: CAISDSDGQPQHF. CDR3 coding DNA: TGTGCCATCAGTGATTCGGACGGTCAGCCCCAGCATTTT.

This clonotype was seen many times. The chain couples TRBV9 to TRBJ1-3, with unresolved D. V dropped 3 bases and J dropped 0 bases, with 10 bases sitting between them. The CDR3 loop spans 15 amino acids. Germline CDR1 is SGDLS and CDR2 is YYNGEE. The CDR3 coding sequence is TGTGCCAGCAGCGGACGGAGTTACTCTGGAAACACCATATATTTT. Protein product: CASSGRSYSGNTIYF.

This clonotype was picked up many times. V is TRBV5-6 and J is TRBJ1-2; D is undetermined. Germline V lookup: CDR1 SGHDT, CDR2 YYEEEE. The CDR3 length is 13 residues. V shed 1 base and J shed 0 bases, with 4 bases lying between them. In nucleotides, the CDR3 is TGTGCCAGCAGCTTGACCTCTAACTATGGCTACACCTTC. This codes for CASSLTSNYGYTF.